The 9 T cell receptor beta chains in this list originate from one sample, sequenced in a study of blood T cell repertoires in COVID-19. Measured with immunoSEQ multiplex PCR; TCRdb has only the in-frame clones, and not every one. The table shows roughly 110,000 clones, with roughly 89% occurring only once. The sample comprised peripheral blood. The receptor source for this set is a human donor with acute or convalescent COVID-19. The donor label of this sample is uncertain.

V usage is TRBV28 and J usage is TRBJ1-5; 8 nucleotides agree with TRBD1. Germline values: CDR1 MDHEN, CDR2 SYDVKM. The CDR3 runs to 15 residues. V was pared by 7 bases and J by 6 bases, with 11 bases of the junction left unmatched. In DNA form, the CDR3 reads TGTGCCAGCACCAGTCCAGGGGGCTTGTTTCAGCCCCAGCATTTT. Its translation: CASTSPGGLFQPQHF.

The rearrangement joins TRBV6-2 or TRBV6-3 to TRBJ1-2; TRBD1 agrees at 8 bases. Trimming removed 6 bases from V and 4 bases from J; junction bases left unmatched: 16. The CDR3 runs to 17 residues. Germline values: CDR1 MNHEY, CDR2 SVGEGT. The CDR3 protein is CASSKTQGALPSYGYTF. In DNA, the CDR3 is TGTGCCAGCAGCAAGACGCAGGGGGCCTTACCCTCCTATGGCTACACCTTC.

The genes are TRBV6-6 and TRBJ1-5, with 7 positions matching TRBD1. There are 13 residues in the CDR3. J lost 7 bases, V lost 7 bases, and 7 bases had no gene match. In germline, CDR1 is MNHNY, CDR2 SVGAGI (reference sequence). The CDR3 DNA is TGTGCCAGCACCGATACAGGGGACCAGCCCCAGCATTTT. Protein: CASTDTGDQPQHF.

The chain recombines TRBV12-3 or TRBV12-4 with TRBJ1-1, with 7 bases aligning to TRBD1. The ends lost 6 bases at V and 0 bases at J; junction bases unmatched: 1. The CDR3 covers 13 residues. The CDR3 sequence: CASRTGMNTEAFF. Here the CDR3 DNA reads TGTGCCAGCAGGACAGGGATGAACACTGAAGCTTTCTTT.

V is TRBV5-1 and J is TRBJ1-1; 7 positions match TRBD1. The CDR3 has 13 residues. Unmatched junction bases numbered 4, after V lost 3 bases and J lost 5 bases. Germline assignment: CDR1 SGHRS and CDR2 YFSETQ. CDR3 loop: CASSSTGETEAFF. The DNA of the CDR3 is TGCGCCAGCAGCTCCACAGGGGAGACTGAAGCTTTCTTT. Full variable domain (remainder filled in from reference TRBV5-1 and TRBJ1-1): KAGVTQTPRYLIKTRGQQVTLSCSPISGHRSVSWYQQTPGQGLQFLFEYFSETQRNKGNFPGRFSGRQFSNSRSEMNVSTLELGDSALYLCASSSTGETEAFFGQGTRLTVV.

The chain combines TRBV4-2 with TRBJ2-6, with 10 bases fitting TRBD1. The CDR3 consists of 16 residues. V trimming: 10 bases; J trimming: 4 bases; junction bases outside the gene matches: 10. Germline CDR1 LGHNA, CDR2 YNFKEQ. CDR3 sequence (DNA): TGTGCCACTCACGGGACAGGGGCATCGGGGGCCAACGTCCTGACTTTC. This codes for CATHGTGASGANVLTF.

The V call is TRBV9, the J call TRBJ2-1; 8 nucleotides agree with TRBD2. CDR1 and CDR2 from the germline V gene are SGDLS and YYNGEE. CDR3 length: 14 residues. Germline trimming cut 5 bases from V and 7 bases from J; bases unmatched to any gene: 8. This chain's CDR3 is CASSGTSPTNEQFF. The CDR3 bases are TGTGCCAGCAGTGGGACTAGTCCGACTAATGAGCAGTTCTTC. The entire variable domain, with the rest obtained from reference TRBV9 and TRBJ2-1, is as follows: DSGVTQTPKHLITATGQRVTLRCSPRSGDLSVYWYQQSLDQGLQFLIQYYNGEERAKGNILERFSAQQFPDLHSELNLSSLELGDSALYFCASSGTSPTNEQFFGPGTRLTVL.

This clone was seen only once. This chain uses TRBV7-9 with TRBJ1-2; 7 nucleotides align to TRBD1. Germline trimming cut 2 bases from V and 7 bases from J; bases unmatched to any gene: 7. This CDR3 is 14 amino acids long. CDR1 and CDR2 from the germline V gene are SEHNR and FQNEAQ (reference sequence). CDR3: CASSLMSDRVGYTF. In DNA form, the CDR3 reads TGTGCCAGCAGCTTAATGTCCGACAGGGTTGGCTACACCTTC.

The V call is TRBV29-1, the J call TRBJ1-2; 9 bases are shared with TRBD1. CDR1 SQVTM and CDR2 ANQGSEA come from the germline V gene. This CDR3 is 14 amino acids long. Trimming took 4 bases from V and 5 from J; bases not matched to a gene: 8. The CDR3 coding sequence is TGCAGCGTTGTTGGGACAGGGAGGATGTATGGCTACACCTTC. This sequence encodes CSVVGTGRMYGYTF.